This T cell receptor (beta chain) derives from a study of tumor-infiltrating lymphocytes in primary liver carcinoma. Turning to the study itself: Roughly 3.5 to 7.13 million productive TCRbeta reads were obtained per sample, with similar numbers across tissue types.

With respect to this clonotype: Its target is unknown. This is likely a read error, given that the CDR3 carries no conserved phenylalanine or tryptophan at its end.

Germline V gene sequence: CDR1 SGHNT, CDR2 YENEEA. The CDR3 is 16 amino acids. Study-wide results and limits: Because of bulk unsorted sampling, CD4+ and CD8+ repertoires were not subjected to comparison. Relative to blood, tumors carried a significantly larger fraction of the repertoire in their top 250 clones (p = 0.039).

Total RNA amounting to about 520 ng was the source from which TCR beta cDNA was made with a constant-region primer. Three nested multiplex PCR rounds, a slightly modified ARM-PCR method, built the TCR beta libraries. Forward primers for TRBV1-TRBV30 and a C-beta reverse primer served the first two PCR rounds, at approximately 10 cycles each. Each CDR3 protein gets one entry after TCRdb re-called the multiplex PCR reads with MiXCR. This table holds approximately 300,000 distinct CDR3 sequences, more than 55% found once. RNA was extracted from whole blood without cell sorting, alongside germline DNA. Investigators obtained roughly 4 milliliters of peripheral blood ahead of surgery.

Sequenced: peripheral blood. The origin of this receptor is a man aged 35 to 55 with primary liver carcinoma and hepatitis B virus infection. The chain carries TRBV11-3 and TRBJ2-2; possible D gene TRBD2, 6 bases. The CDR3 protein is CASSLAGTMDTRELFS. The CDR3 bases are TGTGCCAGCAGCTTGGCGGGGACGATGGACACCCGGGAGCTGTTTTCT.